One sample yielded the 6 T cell receptor beta chains listed below, sequenced in a study of shared T cell receptors in the human thymus. Generated by immunoSEQ multiplex PCR, the TCRdb table keeps only in-frame clones and is missing some. In the table there are some 760,000 clones, over 75% of which are singletons. The same data also contributed to another study, on human thymus T cells.

Sample: thymocytes. These receptors all come from a girl under two years old with a congenital heart defect.

This chain uses TRBV9 with TRBJ2-1; 8 bases fit TRBD2. The CDR3 loop spans 16 amino acids. The V and J ends lost 0 bases and 4 bases, in that order; junction bases with no gene match: 6. Per germline, CDR1 SGDLS and CDR2 YYNGEE. Here the CDR3 reads CASSVVSGGQYNEQFF. In nucleotides, the CDR3 is TGTGCCAGCAGCGTAGTCAGCGGGGGCCAATACAATGAGCAGTTCTTC. Combining the CDR3 with reference TRBV9 and TRBJ2-1 gives the whole variable domain DSGVTQTPKHLITATGQRVTLRCSPRSGDLSVYWYQQSLDQGLQFLIQYYNGEERAKGNILERFSAQQFPDLHSELNLSSLELGDSALYFCASSVVSGGQYNEQFFGPGTRLTVL.

V is TRBV5-4 and J is TRBJ1-2; D possibly corresponds to TRBD1 (5 bases). This CDR3 is 15 amino acids long. Germline CDR1 SGHNT, CDR2 YYREEE (reference sequence). Trimming cost V 4 bases and J 1 base, with 14 bases left between them. The CDR3: CASSSDSTFNYGYTF. The CDR3 DNA sequence: TGTGCCAGCAGCAGCGACAGTACCTTTAACTATGGCTACACCTTC.

The CDR3 DNA is TGTGCCAGCAGGCCGGGTGGGAGCACTGAAGCTTTCTTT. As protein: CASRPGGSTEAFF. V and J are TRBV6-5 and TRBJ1-1; D ambiguous. Trimming cost V 6 bases and J 4 bases, with 12 bases left between them. Germline V lookup: CDR1 MNHEY, CDR2 SVGAGI. This CDR3 is 13 amino acids long.

The chain employs TRBV7-9 and TRBJ2-7, with 7 bases that match TRBD2. The trim removed 9 bases at V and 2 bases at J, leaving 13 bases unmatched. CDR3 length: 15 residues. The germline gives CDR1 SEHNR, CDR2 FQNEAQ (reference sequence). Written as DNA, the CDR3 is TGTGCCAGTACACGGGGGGAGGGGAGCGCCTACGAGCAGTACTTC. It codes for CASTRGEGSAYEQYF. The full variable domain, completed using reference TRBV7-9 and TRBJ2-7, is DTGVSQNPRHKITKRGQNVTFRCDPISEHNRLYWYRQTLGQGPEFLTYFQNEAQLEKSRLLSDRFSAERPKGSFSTLEIQRTEQGDSAMYLCASTRGEGSAYEQYFGPGTRLTVT.

This clone was picked up one time. V is TRBV18 and J is TRBJ2-7; tentative D call: TRBD1 (5 bases). Germline values: CDR1 KGHSH, CDR2 LQKENI. Trimming cost V 2 bases and J 2 bases, with 13 bases left between them. This CDR3 is built from 15 residues. The CDR3: CASSPTNKGTYEQYF. In DNA, the CDR3 is TGTGCCAGCTCACCAACCAACAAGGGGACCTACGAGCAGTACTTC.

The V and J genes are TRBV11-3 and TRBJ2-6; the D gene is possibly TRBD2 (6 bases). Germline CDR1 reads SGHNT; CDR2 reads YENEEA. V was trimmed by 3 bases and J by 0 bases, leaving 12 bases between them. The CDR3 contains 17 residues. CDR3 DNA sequence: TGTGCCAGCAGCTTGGGGGGAGACCGCTCTGGGGCCAACGTCCTGACTTTC. It encodes CASSLGGDRSGANVLTF.